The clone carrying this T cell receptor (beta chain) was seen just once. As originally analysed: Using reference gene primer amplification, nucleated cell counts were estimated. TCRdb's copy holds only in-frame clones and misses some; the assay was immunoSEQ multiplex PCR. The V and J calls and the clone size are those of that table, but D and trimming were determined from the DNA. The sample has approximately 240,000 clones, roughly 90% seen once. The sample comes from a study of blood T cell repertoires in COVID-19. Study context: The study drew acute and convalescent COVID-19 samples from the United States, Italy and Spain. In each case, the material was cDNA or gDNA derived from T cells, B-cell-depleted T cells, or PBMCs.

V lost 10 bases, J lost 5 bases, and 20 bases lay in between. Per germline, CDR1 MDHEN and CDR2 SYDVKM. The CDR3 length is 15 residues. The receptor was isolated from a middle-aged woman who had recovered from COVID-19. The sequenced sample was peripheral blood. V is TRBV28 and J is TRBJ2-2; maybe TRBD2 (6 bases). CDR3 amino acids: CATRDGGSWTGELFF. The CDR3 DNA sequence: TGTGCCACCCGGGACGGGGGTAGCTGGACCGGGGAGCTGTTTTTT.